One and the same sample provided the 30 T cell receptor beta chains below, sequenced in a study of beta chain features in type 1 diabetes. As every portion of the isolated RNA was reverse transcribed, the sequencing read expressed TCRB transcripts. Measured with immunoSEQ multiplex PCR; TCRdb has only the in-frame clones, and not every one. The sample lists around 280,000 clones; under 8.5% were seen once. Input material: central memory CD4+ T cells from blood. The source of these receptors is a woman aged 18 to 35 in good health.

This clone was counted a few times. The V and J genes are TRBV6-1 and TRBJ1-6, with D possibly TRBD1 on 6 matching bases. Germline loops: CDR1 MNHNS, CDR2 SASEGT. Trimming shortened V by 6 bases and J by 6 bases, and 15 bases separated the two germline ends. CDR3 length: 15 residues. CDR3 sequence: CASSPQQGPNSPLHF. The CDR3 DNA is TGTGCCAGCAGCCCACAACAGGGACCTAATTCACCCCTCCACTTT.

This rearrangement joins TRBV18 to TRBJ1-1; D is ambiguous. V was cut by 5 bases and J by 6 bases, with 10 bases left in between. This CDR3 has 12 amino acids. Germline CDR1 KGHSH, CDR2 LQKENI. As DNA, the CDR3 is TGTGCCAGCTCAGCTACTTTGTCTGAAGCTTTCTTT. Its translation: CASSATLSEAFF. Full variable domain (missing parts from reference TRBV18 and TRBJ1-1): NAGVMQNPRHLVRRRGQEARLRCSPMKGHSHVYWYRQLPEEGLKFMVYLQKENIIDESGMPKERFSAEFPKEGPSILRIQQVVRGDSAAYFCASSATLSEAFFGQGTRLTVV.

The chain joins TRBV9 to TRBJ2-1; 8 bases are a match to TRBD1. The germline V gene encodes CDR1 SGDLS and CDR2 YYNGEE. CDR3 length: 15 amino acids. With V trimmed by 4 bases and J by 6 bases, 9 bases remained unmatched. The CDR3 region is CASSPDRGKSNEQFF. The CDR3 DNA sequence: TGTGCCAGCAGCCCAGACAGGGGTAAAAGCAATGAGCAGTTCTTC.

This clone was seen many times. This chain connects TRBV9 to TRBJ2-1; no clear D. V lost 0 bases to trimming and J lost 1 base, with 8 bases between them. The CDR3 runs to 15 residues. In germline, CDR1 is SGDLS, CDR2 YYNGEE. In DNA form, the CDR3 reads TGTGCCAGCAGCGTAGAGTGGCAGTCCTACAATGAGCAGTTCTTC. This codes for CASSVEWQSYNEQFF.

At least ten counts were recorded for this clone. The chain joins TRBV5-4 to TRBJ1-3; D call uncertain. Germline V gives CDR1 SGHNT, CDR2 YYREEE (reference sequence). Trimming cost V 1 base and J 0 bases, with 5 bases left between them. The CDR3 covers 14 residues. CDR3 amino acids: CASSLPSSGNTIYF. In DNA form, the CDR3 reads TGTGCCAGCAGCTTGCCGTCCTCTGGAAACACCATATATTTT.

CDR3 region: CASSLGWNYGYTF. DNA of the CDR3: TGCGCCAGCAGCTTGGGATGGAACTATGGCTACACCTTC. The chain links TRBV5-1 to TRBJ1-2; D not certain. V was trimmed by 0 bases and J by 2 bases, leaving 5 bases between them. Germline CDR1 and CDR2: SGHRS and YFSETQ. The CDR3 sequence is 13 residues long.

The chain couples TRBV5-8 to TRBJ2-1, with D unresolved. The CDR3 runs to 14 residues. Germline CDR1 is SGHTS and CDR2 is YDEGEE. V gave up 6 bases and J gave up 3 bases, with 13 bases separating them. The CDR3: CASTFQDGYNEQFF. CDR3 DNA: TGTGCCAGCACCTTCCAGGACGGCTACAATGAGCAGTTCTTC.

This rearrangement joins TRBV7-2 to TRBJ2-5; D uncertain. V was pared by 5 bases and J by 3 bases, with 10 bases between. The germline gives CDR1 SGHTA, CDR2 FQGNSA. This CDR3 has 13 residues. This chain's CDR3 is CASSANRKETQYF. The CDR3 DNA follows: TGTGCCAGCAGCGCCAATCGTAAAGAGACCCAGTACTTC.

The chain links TRBV11-2 to TRBJ2-7, with D perhaps TRBD2 (5 bases). CDR1 and CDR2 (germline): SGHAT, FQNNGV. The V and J ends lost 1 base and 4 bases respectively, with 11 bases between them. The length of the CDR3 is 14 residues. As DNA, the CDR3 is TGTGCCAGCAGCTTAGGTCTAGCAGATTACGAGCAGTACTTC. Translation: CASSLGLADYEQYF.

V gene TRBV30 combines with J gene TRBJ1-5, with no clear D. Germline CDR1 reads GTSNPN; CDR2 reads SVGIG (reference sequence). Between the trimmed V and J ends, which lost 1 base and 2 bases, there was a span of 21 bases. The CDR3 contains 18 residues. CDR3 sequence (DNA): TGTGCCTGGAGTGCAGAGGCTTGGTCAATGGGTGGCAATCAGCCCCAGCATTTT. Protein: CAWSAEAWSMGGNQPQHF.

A word on this clone: At one end the junction does not follow the germline gene, possibly because of a read error. The chain links TRBV5-4 to TRBJ2-3; tentative D call: TRBD2 (5 bases). Germline CDR1 SGHNT, CDR2 YYREEE (reference sequence). The CDR3 consists of 14 residues. CDR3 DNA sequence: TGCGCCAGCAGCCCGTTCCAGAGTAGCGCTACGCAGTATTTT. Amino acids: CASSPFQSSATQYF.

V gene TRBV5-1 combines with J gene TRBJ2-2, with TRBD2 matching 7 bases. V was pared by 0 bases and J by 4 bases, with 6 bases of the junction left unmatched. The germline V gene has CDR1 SGHRS and CDR2 YFSETQ. The CDR3 is made up of 16 amino acids. The CDR3 loop reads CASSLALGGGTGELFF. CDR3 in DNA: TGCGCCAGCAGCTTGGCCTTAGGCGGGGGCACCGGGGAGCTGTTTTTT.

The chain is built from TRBV4-1 and TRBJ2-1, with 9 bases that match TRBD1. Trimming at V came to 7 bases and at J to 2 bases, leaving 15 bases not matched to a gene. The CDR3 length is 18 residues. Germline V CDR1 and CDR2: MGHRA, YSYEKL. The CDR3 region has the DNA TGCGCCAGCACCACTCAATGGGGGGGGACAGGGCCCTACAATGAGCAGTTCTTC. Residues: CASTTQWGGTGPYNEQFF.

The chain couples TRBV28 to TRBJ1-4; 8 bases line up with TRBD1. The CDR3 spans 13 residues. Germline CDR1 and CDR2: MDHEN and SYDVKM. Unmatched junction bases numbered 8, after V lost 6 bases and J lost 11 bases. The DNA of the CDR3 is TGTGCCAGCAGGACGGGACAGGAGGTTAAACTGTTTTTT. Protein product: CASRTGQEVKLFF.

This clone has ten or more counts. The chain is built from TRBV5-6 and TRBJ1-1; no definite D call. The V end lost 4 bases, the J end lost 1 base, and 11 bases lay between the germline ends. The CDR3 covers 14 residues. CDR1 SGHDT and CDR2 YYEEEE come from the germline V gene. CDR3 nucleotide sequence: TGTGCCAGCAGCCGACGAGTTGGGAACACTGAAGCTTTCTTT. Residues: CASSRRVGNTEAFF.

There are many counts of this clone. This rearrangement joins TRBV2 to TRBJ1-5; D remains unclear. The CDR3 is made up of 12 amino acids. With 2 bases removed from V and 6 bases from J, the gap between germline ends came to 5 bases. Germline-derived CDR1 and CDR2 are SNHLY and FYNNEI. CDR3: CASSEYGQPQHF. The CDR3 coding sequence is TGTGCCAGCAGTGAATATGGTCAGCCCCAGCATTTT.

This clone has at least ten counts. The rearrangement joins TRBV4-3 to TRBJ2-7, with TRBD1 matching over 7 bases. V shed 3 bases and J 4 bases; nucleotides not matched to a gene: 12. The CDR3 has 16 residues. Germline V gene sequence: CDR1 LGHNA, CDR2 YSLEER. The CDR3: CASSQGPGQTEYEQYF. The CDR3 nucleotides are TGCGCCAGCAGCCAGGGACCGGGACAGACCGAATACGAGCAGTACTTC.

Points on this clone: Other DNA sequences within the sample encode an identical CDR3. The chain recombines TRBV28 with TRBJ1-5; tentative D call: TRBD1 (5 bases). This CDR3 has 16 residues. Germline loops: CDR1 MDHEN, CDR2 SYDVKM. Trimming took 3 bases from V and 1 from J, leaving 13 bases between them. CDR3 nucleotide sequence: TGTGCCAGCAGTTTGGGTTTTCGGGGGAGCAATCAGCCCCAGCATTTT. This gives the protein CASSLGFRGSNQPQHF.

The chain recombines TRBV7-7 with TRBJ2-3; 10 nucleotides line up with TRBD1. The V gene's germline CDR1 is SSHAT and CDR2 FNYEAQ (reference sequence). J was trimmed by 6 bases and V by 4 bases; bases with no gene match: 4. This CDR3 comprises 14 residues. The CDR3 is CASSSGQGSDTQYF. CDR3 nucleotide sequence: TGTGCCAGCAGCTCGGGACAGGGGAGCGATACGCAGTATTTT.

This clone was counted between two and nine times. CDR3 DNA: TGTGCCAGCAGTTTAGACGGTTTCCCGTCGAGTGAGCAGTACGTC. Encoded protein: CASSLDGFPSSEQYV. The chain links TRBV27 to TRBJ2-7; no clear D gene. The V end lost 2 bases, the J end lost 7 bases, and 18 bases lay between the germline ends. Germline V CDR1 and CDR2: MNHEY, SMNVEV (reference sequence). The CDR3 is 15 residues long.

The CDR3 loop is CASSLARSYGYTF. CDR3 DNA sequence: TGTGCCAGCAGCTTAGCGAGGAGCTATGGCTACACCTTC. V is TRBV7-9 and J is TRBJ1-2, with D uncertain. Looked up from germline, CDR1 is SEHNR and CDR2 is FQNEAQ (reference sequence). The CDR3 extends over 13 amino acids. V lost 0 bases and J 4 bases, leaving 6 bases between the germline ends. Full variable domain (remainder filled in from reference TRBV7-9 and TRBJ1-2): DTGVSQNPRHKITKRGQNVTFRCDPISEHNRLYWYRQTLGQGPEFLTYFQNEAQLEKSRLLSDRFSAERPKGSFSTLEIQRTEQGDSAMYLCASSLARSYGYTFGSGTRLTVV.

This chain uses TRBV7-9 with TRBJ2-5; 11 bases match TRBD1. The DNA end is a closer match to TRBJ2-7, so the J assignment may be wrong. This CDR3 region has 15 residues. Germline V gene data show CDR1 as SEHNR and CDR2 as FQNEAQ (reference sequence). The CDR3 coding sequence is TGTGCCAGCAGCCCTCGGACAGGGGGCTACTACGAGCAGTACTTC. It codes for CASSPRTGGYYEQYF.

The V and J genes are TRBV30 and TRBJ1-3; D remains unclear. CDR1 GTSNPN and CDR2 SVGIG come from the germline V gene (reference sequence). This CDR3 is 14 amino acids long. The ends were cut back, 1 base at V and 1 base at J, with 8 bases in the middle. The CDR3 coding sequence is TGTGCCTGGAGTGAAGGGTTTTCTGGAAACACCATATATTTT. Protein sequence: CAWSEGFSGNTIYF.

V gene TRBV5-1 combines with J gene TRBJ2-1; D remains ambiguous. The CDR3 totals 14 residues. CDR1 and CDR2 from the germline V gene are SGHRS and YFSETQ. V gave up 7 bases and J gave up 5 bases, with 16 bases separating them. The CDR3 nucleotides read TGCGCCAGCCAGGCTGCCACGCTTGACAATGAGCAGTTCTTC. Translated, it gives CASQAATLDNEQFF. Looking up the rest from reference TRBV5-1 and TRBJ2-1 gives the full variable domain: KAGVTQTPRYLIKTRGQQVTLSCSPISGHRSVSWYQQTPGQGLQFLFEYFSETQRNKGNFPGRFSGRQFSNSRSEMNVSTLELGDSALYLCASQAATLDNEQFFGPGTRLTVL.

This clone has just a few counts. The rearrangement uses TRBV7-2 and TRBJ2-7; 7 bases map to TRBD2. In germline, CDR1 is SGHTA, CDR2 FQGNSA. The junction had 7 bases not matched to a gene; V was cut back by 2 bases and J by 12 bases. The CDR3 spans 12 residues. The CDR3 region has the DNA TGTGCCAGCAGCTTAACGGGCAGGGAGGGGTACTTC. Translating gives CASSLTGREGYF.

This clone was counted between two and nine times. V is TRBV14 and J is TRBJ2-5; TRBD1 agrees at 7 bases. The germline V gene encodes CDR1 SGHDN and CDR2 FVKESK. CDR3 length: 14 amino acids. V gave up 5 bases and J gave up 2 bases; unmatched junction bases: 5. CDR3 loop: CASSANRGQETQYF. As DNA, the CDR3 is TGTGCCAGCAGCGCAAACAGGGGACAAGAGACCCAGTACTTC.

This clone occurred a few times. This chain connects TRBV5-6 to TRBJ1-1; 8 bases fit TRBD1. This CDR3 spans 16 amino acids. V trimming: 0 bases; J trimming: 0 bases; junction bases outside the gene matches: 4. Germline V gene sequence: CDR1 SGHDT, CDR2 YYEEEE. The CDR3 sequence: CASSLATGALNTEAFF. The CDR3 bases are TGTGCCAGCAGCTTGGCGACAGGGGCATTGAACACTGAAGCTTTCTTT.

This clone was seen more than once but under ten times. The rearrangement uses TRBV4-3 and TRBJ1-2; a possible D gene is TRBD1 (6 bases). Germline CDR1 and CDR2: LGHNA and YSLEER. V was pared by 0 bases and J by 11 bases, with 13 bases between. This CDR3 region has 13 residues. CDR3 residues: CASSQDRSRGYTF. The CDR3 bases are TGCGCCAGCAGCCAAGATCGAAGCAGGGGATACACCTTC.

This clone occurred many times. This sequence joins TRBV7-9 and TRBJ2-7; 10 nucleotides agree with TRBD2. This CDR3 is 15 amino acids long. CDR1 is SEHNR, CDR2 FQNEAQ, per germline (reference sequence). V trimming: 6 bases; J trimming: 0 bases; junction bases outside the gene matches: 5. CDR3 sequence reads: CASRDGLAASYEQYF. In DNA, the CDR3 is TGTGCCAGCAGAGATGGACTAGCGGCCTCCTACGAGCAGTACTTC. The full variable domain, its missing parts supplied by reference TRBV7-9 and TRBJ2-7, is DTGVSQNPRHKITKRGQNVTFRCDPISEHNRLYWYRQTLGQGPEFLTYFQNEAQLEKSRLLSDRFSAERPKGSFSTLEIQRTEQGDSAMYLCASRDGLAASYEQYFGPGTRLTVT.

The table lists this clone with a few counts. The V and J genes are TRBV4-3 and TRBJ1-2; 9 bases agree with TRBD1. This CDR3 spans 15 amino acids. V lost 1 base and J lost 4; bases outside the gene matches: 4. Germline CDR1 reads LGHNA; CDR2 reads YSLEER. The chain's CDR3 is CASSQGLTGGYGYTF. In nucleotides, the CDR3 is TGCGCCAGCAGCCAAGGCTTGACAGGGGGCTATGGCTACACCTTC.